These 12 T cell receptor beta chains were sequenced from one sample in a study of T cells in Graves' hyperthyroidism and ophthalmopathy (dated by TCRdb to about 2019). Libraries were built with multiplex PCR. Sequencer: Illumina HiSeq 2000. TCR beta CDR3 regions were amplified from RNA transcripts. The TCR CDR3 was subjected to a first round of RT-PCR using the HTBI primer set and the Qiagen OneStep RT-PCR kit. Starting from the raw public reads, TCRdb applied fastp trimming at Q25, assembled clones with MiXCR and retained in-frame beta chains. CDR3 protein sequences are deduplicated, and each keeps its most common genes and DNA. For this sample the table gives about 350,000 distinct CDR3 sequences, of which approximately 20% were detected only once. The top ten clonotypes cover 3.5% to 4% of the sample. Sequenced input: blood. These receptors were collected from a woman younger than 35 with Graves' hyperthyroidism.

This clonotype was counted only a few times. This sequence joins TRBV20-1 and TRBJ2-2; tentatively, D is TRBD2 (5 bases). Germline CDR1 DFQATT, CDR2 SNEGSKA (reference sequence). V was shortened by 1 base and J by 4 bases, with 13 bases between the two germline ends. The length of the CDR3 is 15 residues. DNA for the CDR3: TGCAGTGCTAGAGTATTGGAGCGGAGCACCGGGGAGCTGTTTTTT. Its translation: CSARVLERSTGELFF.

This clonotype was counted ten times or more. V is TRBV6-2 or TRBV6-3 and J is TRBJ1-5, with D perhaps TRBD1 (6 bases). Trimming cost V 10 bases and J 2 bases, with 15 bases left between them. The CDR3 sequence is 14 residues long. CDR1 and CDR2 from the germline V gene are MNHEY and SVGEGT. CDR3 coding DNA: TGTGCCACCCACAGGGTGGGAGGCAATCAGCCCCAGCATTTT. Amino acid sequence: CATHRVGGNQPQHF.

This clonotype showed up many times. The V call is TRBV7-2, the J call TRBJ1-2, with TRBD1 identical over 9 bases. Unmatched junction bases numbered 7, after V lost 1 base and J lost 7 bases. Germline CDR1 and CDR2: SGHTA and FQGNSA. The CDR3 has 15 residues. CDR3: CASSLGTGGLFGYTF. CDR3 sequence (DNA): TGTGCCAGCAGCTTAGGCACAGGGGGCCTTTTTGGCTACACCTTC. Drawing the rest from reference TRBV7-2 and TRBJ1-2, the complete variable domain is GAGVSQSPSNKVTEKGKDVELRCDPISGHTALYWYRQSLGQGLEFLIYFQGNSAPDKSGLPSDRFSAERTGGSVSTLTIQRTQQEDSAVYLCASSLGTGGLFGYTFGSGTRLTVV.

This clonotype came up many times. The rearrangement uses TRBV30 and TRBJ2-3; 10 bases fit TRBD2. The germline CDR1 and CDR2 sequences are GTSNPN and SVGIG (reference sequence). V lost 5 bases to trimming and J lost 4 bases; unmatched junction nucleotides: 9. The length of the CDR3 is 15 residues. Here the CDR3 DNA reads TGTGCCTGGGGCCCTCAAGCGGGAGGGGCAGATACGCAGTATTTT. Protein sequence: CAWGPQAGGADTQYF.

This clonotype has a count of ten or more. This chain links TRBV7-8 with TRBJ1-5, with a weak D call TRBD1 (6 bases). V gave up 1 base and J gave up 5 bases, with 12 bases separating them. Per the germline V gene, CDR1 is SGHVS and CDR2 is FQNEAQ. This CDR3 has 15 amino acids. The CDR3 region has the DNA TGTGCCAGCAGCTTAGAATTGGCAGGGGATCAGCCCCAGCATTTT. This sequence encodes CASSLELAGDQPQHF. Using reference TRBV7-8 and TRBJ1-5 for the parts outside the CDR3, the full variable domain is GAGVSQSPRYKVAKRGQDVALRCDPISGHVSLFWYQQALGQGPEFLTYFQNEAQLDKSGLPSDRFFAERPEGSVSTLKIQRTQQEDSAVYLCASSLELAGDQPQHFGDGTRLSIL.

The table lists this clonotype with many counts. CDR3 amino acids: CSALTGGNQPQHF. Here the CDR3 DNA reads TGCAGTGCTTTGACAGGGGGAAATCAGCCCCAGCATTTT. V and J are TRBV20-1 and TRBJ1-5; 9 nucleotides line up with TRBD1. With 5 bases clipped from V and 4 bases from J, the junction kept 3 bases outside the gene matches. Germline V gene sequence: CDR1 DFQATT, CDR2 SNEGSKA (reference sequence). This CDR3 contains 13 residues.

Many counts were recorded for this clonotype. V gene TRBV6-2 or TRBV6-3 combines with J gene TRBJ1-5; TRBD1 is a possible D gene (6 bases). Germline-derived CDR1 and CDR2 are MNHEY and SVGEGT. This CDR3 is 15 amino acids long. Trimming left V 3 bases short and J 6 bases short, with 15 bases between. CDR3 amino acids: CASSYRGGSRQPQHF. DNA of the CDR3: TGTGCCAGCAGTTATAGAGGGGGGTCGCGTCAGCCCCAGCATTTT.

This clonotype was seen at least ten times. CDR3 protein: CASSSVKRRGGETQYF. Here the CDR3 DNA reads TGTGCCAGCAGTTCCGTAAAGCGGAGGGGCGGAGAGACCCAGTACTTC. This rearrangement joins TRBV6-5 to TRBJ2-5, with D perhaps matching TRBD2 (6 bases). Trimming took 4 bases from V and 4 from J, leaving 19 bases between them. Germline V CDR1 and CDR2: MNHEY, SVGAGI. This CDR3 is built from 16 residues.

This clonotype was seen at least ten times. The V gene is TRBV30, the J gene TRBJ1-5; D call uncertain. This CDR3 is built from 15 residues. Germline CDR1 GTSNPN, CDR2 SVGIG (reference sequence). Trimming removed 3 bases at V and 0 bases at J, with 12 bases between. CDR3 protein: CAWSHKWVSNQPQHF. The CDR3 DNA sequence: TGTGCCTGGAGCCATAAGTGGGTTAGCAATCAGCCCCAGCATTTT.

The chain is built from TRBV28 and TRBJ1-1, with 7 bases matching TRBD1. V shed 11 bases, J shed 0 bases, and the junction held 6 bases outside the gene matches. The CDR3 covers 13 residues. The germline V gene has CDR1 MDHEN and CDR2 SYDVKM. The CDR3 DNA reads as TGTGCCGCAGGGGACAGCATGAACACTGAAGCTTTCTTT. Translated, it gives CAAGDSMNTEAFF.

This clonotype was counted at least ten times. J is TRBJ1-1 and V is TRBV27; 8 bases are shared with TRBD1. CDR3 length equals 17 residues. The germline CDR1 and CDR2 sequences are MNHEY and SMNVEV (reference sequence). Trimming took 5 bases from V and 2 from J; bases not matched to a gene: 13. This CDR3 reads CASSIRTGTDVNTEAFF. CDR3 in DNA: TGTGCCAGCAGTATCCGGACAGGGACTGACGTTAACACTGAAGCTTTCTTT.

This clonotype has at least ten counts. The rearrangement links TRBV6-1 to TRBJ2-5; D call uncertain. CDR3 length: 15 residues. Trimming pared 2 bases from V and 5 bases from J, leaving 15 bases between. Germline assignment: CDR1 MNHNS and CDR2 SASEGT. Here the CDR3 DNA reads TGTGCCAGCAGTGAACCATTACTCAGTGGGGAGACCCAGTACTTC. It specifies CASSEPLLSGETQYF.